This TCR beta chain emerged from a study of CD8 T cells in Susac syndrome. CDR1 is DFQATT and CDR2 is SNEGSKA in the germline V gene (reference sequence). The CDR3 covers 14 residues. V was cut by 2 bases and J by 5 bases, with 16 bases left in between. RNA was extracted with the RNeasy kit, and a quantity of roughly 0.5 to 1 ug was reverse transcribed using random hexamers. TCRdb called the immunoSEQ multiplex PCR reads again in MiXCR, with one record for every CDR3 protein. The sample shows 130,000 or so distinct CDR3 sequences, over 80% of them seen only once. The source material was CD8+ T cells from PBMCs. The receptor was isolated from a human donor with multiple sclerosis. The chain employs TRBV20-1 and TRBJ2-7; tentative D call: TRBD2 (6 bases). CDR3 residues: CSARRRGDGDEQYF. Written as DNA, the CDR3 is TGCAGTGCTAGAAGGCGGGGAGATGGGGACGAGCAGTACTTC.